Below are 22 T cell receptor beta chains sequenced from a single sample in a study of cytomegalovirus exposure and HLA in healthy donors. Clones were sequenced by immunoSEQ multiplex PCR, and TCRdb holds only the in-frame ones, with some missing. This repertoire shows under 200,000 clones, approximately 96% found once; its top ten account for 0.8% to 1%. Sequenced material: PBMCs. The receptors here all came from a young woman in good health and CMV-seronegative.

This rearrangement joins TRBV7-2 to TRBJ2-6; D ambiguous. Germline V CDR1 and CDR2: SGHTA, FQGNSA. Trimming took 0 bases from V and 12 from J, leaving 9 bases between them. The CDR3 covers 13 residues. The CDR3 DNA follows: TGTGCCAGCAGCTTAGCGCTGCCGGTCGTCCTGACTTTC. Amino acid sequence: CASSLALPVVLTF.

V usage is TRBV6-1 and J usage is TRBJ1-2, with 11 bases fitting TRBD1. Germline V lookup: CDR1 MNHNS, CDR2 SASEGT. The CDR3 sequence is 15 residues long. V lost 3 bases to trimming and J lost 5 bases; unmatched junction nucleotides: 5. CDR3 bases: TGTGCCAGCAGTGAGGGACAGGGGGGAACATATGGCTACACCTTC. It codes for CASSEGQGGTYGYTF.

The chain links TRBV4-2 to TRBJ2-2; 9 nucleotides agree with TRBD2. The junction had 6 bases not matched to a gene; V was cut back by 0 bases and J by 4 bases. This CDR3 region has 17 residues. Germline assignment: CDR1 LGHNA and CDR2 YNFKEQ. Here the CDR3 DNA reads TGTGCCAGCAGCCAAGAATCCGGACTAGCGTTCACCGGGGAGCTGTTTTTT. This encodes CASSQESGLAFTGELFF.

The chain has TRBV7-9 and TRBJ1-2, with D perhaps matching TRBD1 (6 bases). CDR1 is SEHNR, CDR2 FQNEAQ, per germline (reference sequence). The CDR3 has 13 residues. Trimming pared 2 bases from V and 10 bases from J, leaving 14 bases between. The CDR3 region has the DNA TGTGCCAGCAGCTTACTTACAGGGTTCGTCTACACCTTC. Amino acids: CASSLLTGFVYTF.

This chain uses TRBV6-6 with TRBJ1-2; a weak D match, TRBD1 (5 bases). Germline V gene data show CDR1 as MNHNY and CDR2 as SVGAGI (reference sequence). CDR3 length equals 14 residues. Trimming took 7 bases from V and 3 from J, leaving 15 bases between them. The CDR3 DNA is TGTGCCAGCACCCAGGGTCAAGGGGACTATGGCTACACCTTC. It yields the protein CASTQGQGDYGYTF.

V gene TRBV5-6 combines with J gene TRBJ1-5, with TRBD1 matching over 7 bases. The CDR3 length is 16 residues. Germline V CDR1 and CDR2: SGHDT, YYEEEE. V trimming: 1 base; J trimming: 4 bases; junction bases outside the gene matches: 8. The CDR3 is CASSLMGQSNNQPQHF. The CDR3 nucleotides are TGTGCCAGCAGCTTGATGGGACAGAGCAATAATCAGCCCCAGCATTTT.

CDR3: CSVARGGVGARYETQYF. DNA of the CDR3: TGCAGCGTTGCCCGGGGGGGAGTGGGGGCCAGATACGAGACCCAGTACTTC. The chain carries TRBV29-1 and TRBJ2-5, with 8 bases lining up with TRBD2. Germline V gives CDR1 SQVTM, CDR2 ANQGSEA. The CDR3 length is 17 residues. V shed 4 bases and J 5 bases; nucleotides not matched to a gene: 18. Drawing the rest from reference TRBV29-1 and TRBJ2-5, the complete variable domain is SAVISQKPSRDICQRGTSLTIQCQVDSQVTMMFWYRQQPGQSLTLIATANQGSEATYESGFVIDKFPISRPNLTFSTLTVSNMSPEDSSIYLCSVARGGVGARYETQYFGPGTRLLVL.

The V call is TRBV30, the J call TRBJ1-1; no clear D. V was shortened by 2 bases and J by 1 base, with 8 bases between the two germline ends. Germline CDR1 and CDR2: GTSNPN and SVGIG (reference sequence). The CDR3 contains 13 residues. CDR3 sequence (DNA): TGTGCCTGGAGTCGCTCGGGGAACACTGAAGCTTTCTTT. Amino acid sequence: CAWSRSGNTEAFF.

This clone was observed once. The chain is built from TRBV15 and TRBJ1-4; no clear D gene. CDR1 and CDR2 from the germline V gene are LNHNV and YYDKDF (reference sequence). CDR3 length equals 13 residues. V was trimmed by 1 base and J by 8 bases, leaving 8 bases between them. CDR3 region: CATSRARWEKLFF. For the CDR3, the DNA is TGTGCCACCAGCAGAGCGAGGTGGGAAAAACTGTTTTTT. Filled out from reference TRBV15 and TRBJ1-4, the complete variable domain reads DAMVIQNPRYQVTQFGKPVTLSCSQTLNHNVMYWYQQKSSQAPKLLFHYYDKDFNNEADTPDNFQSRRPNTSFCFLDIRSPGLGDTAMYLCATSRARWEKLFFGSGTQLSVL.

CDR3 loop: CASKRLSSGNTIYF. CDR3 nucleotide sequence: TGTGCCAGCAAAAGACTGAGCTCTGGAAACACCATATATTTT. The rearrangement joins TRBV6-5 to TRBJ1-3; D gene uncertain. Germline V CDR1 and CDR2: MNHEY, SVGAGI. V was shortened by 7 bases and J by 0 bases, with 10 bases between the two germline ends. The CDR3 runs to 14 residues.

This chain joins TRBV5-1 and TRBJ2-2; 7 nucleotides agree with TRBD1. V trimming: 4 bases; J trimming: 5 bases; junction bases outside the gene matches: 14. The CDR3 covers 17 residues. Germline-derived CDR1 and CDR2 are SGHRS and YFSETQ. The CDR3 loop is CASSTGQFSKATGELFF. The CDR3 DNA follows: TGCGCCAGCAGCACGGGACAGTTTAGTAAGGCAACCGGGGAGCTGTTTTTT.

V is TRBV6-7 and J is TRBJ2-1, with 7 bases matching TRBD1. TRBV6-7 is known as an ORF, though its function is uncertain. V gave up 2 bases and J gave up 2 bases; unmatched junction bases: 21. The CDR3 totals 21 residues. This CDR3 is CASSYLTGDSASPFPYNEQFF. In DNA form, the CDR3 reads TGTGCCAGCAGTTACCTTACCGGGGACAGCGCAAGCCCTTTCCCCTACAATGAGCAGTTCTTC.

The rearrangement uses TRBV6-5 and TRBJ1-1, with TRBD1 as a possible D gene (6 bases). The CDR3 length is 16 residues. The germline CDR1 and CDR2 sequences are MNHEY and SVGAGI. Trimming took off 2 bases at V and 0 bases at J, with 13 bases between the two ends. CDR3 in amino acids: CASSYKSTGMNTEAFF. As DNA, the CDR3 is TGTGCCAGCAGTTACAAATCGACAGGTATGAACACTGAAGCTTTCTTT.

The chain is built from TRBV29-1 and TRBJ2-7; no firm D call. This CDR3 comprises 12 residues. V lost 1 base and J lost 3, with 7 bases in between. The germline V gene has CDR1 SQVTM and CDR2 ANQGSEA. The CDR3: CSVEASGYEQYF. CDR3 bases: TGCAGCGTTGAAGCGTCCGGCTACGAGCAGTACTTC.

This chain links TRBV7-2 with TRBJ2-5; 8 nucleotides align to TRBD1. V was clipped by 2 bases and J by 5 bases; unmatched bases: 10. The CDR3 totals 16 residues. CDR1 and CDR2 from the germline V gene are SGHTA and FQGNSA. In DNA, the CDR3 is TGTGCCAGCAGCTTAAACGGTGGACAGGGATGGGAGACCCAGTACTTC. Its protein is CASSLNGGQGWETQYF.

The gene calls are TRBV9 and TRBJ2-1; D gene unclear. Trimming removed 0 bases at V and 6 bases at J, with 10 bases between. The CDR3 covers 14 residues. Germline V gene data show CDR1 as SGDLS and CDR2 as YYNGEE. For the CDR3, the DNA is TGTGCCAGCAGCGTAGGTGGTACTGCCAATGAGCAGTTCTTC. Translating it yields CASSVGGTANEQFF.

The chain uses TRBV10-3 and TRBJ1-1; D uncertain. V was clipped by 2 bases and J by 0 bases, with 16 bases between them. Germline V gene sequence: CDR1 ENHRY, CDR2 SYGVKD. This CDR3 spans 17 amino acids. The DNA for the CDR3 is TGTGCCATCAGTGAGCCGAGCAATTCTGCGGTGAACACTGAAGCTTTCTTT. It is translated as CAISEPSNSAVNTEAFF.

The chain joins TRBV6-1 to TRBJ2-5; D may be TRBD1 (6 bases). CDR1 and CDR2 from the germline V gene are MNHNS and SASEGT. This CDR3 comprises 16 residues. V lost 2 bases to trimming and J lost 4 bases, with 17 bases between them. CDR3 coding DNA: TGTGCCAGCAGTGAAATAGGCGGTCACAGGGTAGAGACCCAGTACTTC. Translating gives CASSEIGGHRVETQYF.

The CDR3 region has the DNA TGCGCCAGCAGCTTGGACAGGGCTTCACCCCTCCACTTT. It specifies CASSLDRASPLHF. The gene calls are TRBV5-1 and TRBJ1-6; a weak D match, TRBD1 (6 bases). The V end lost 0 bases, the J end lost 9 bases, and 7 bases lay between the germline ends. From germline, CDR1 is SGHRS and CDR2 YFSETQ. The CDR3 sequence is 13 residues long.

The CDR3 coding sequence is TGTGCCAGCAGCCACGGGACAGAACTTAATTCACCCCTCCACTTT. Translating gives CASSHGTELNSPLHF. J is TRBJ1-6 and V is TRBV5-6, with 7 bases fitting TRBD1. After removal of 4 bases from V and 6 bases from J, the junction contained 7 bases not matched to a gene. Per germline, CDR1 SGHDT and CDR2 YYEEEE. CDR3 length: 15 amino acids.

The DNA of the CDR3 is TGTGCCAGCAGTTACTCTGGCAGTCAGAACACTGAAGCTTTCTTT. Its translation: CASSYSGSQNTEAFF. J is TRBJ1-1 and V is TRBV6-5; no definite D call. The CDR3 is made up of 15 amino acids. The germline V and J ends were trimmed by 0 bases and 1 base, with 9 bases remaining between them. The germline CDR1 and CDR2 sequences are MNHEY and SVGAGI.

The rearrangement uses TRBV19 and TRBJ1-6; TRBD1 aligns across 7 bases. Looked up from germline, CDR1 is LNHDA and CDR2 is SQIVND (reference sequence). This CDR3 spans 17 amino acids. The V and J ends lost 4 bases and 8 bases, in that order; junction bases with no gene match: 14. Here the CDR3 DNA reads TGTGCCAGTAGTACAAGTCGGATGACAGGGATGGATTCACCCCTCCACTTT. It specifies CASSTSRMTGMDSPLHF.